This T cell receptor beta chain originates from a study of T cell responses to AZD1222 COVID-19 vaccine. On the study more broadly: Second doses at about 4 or about 12 weeks were pooled. Study-wide results and limits: Clonal diversity was possibly underestimated; the donors were predominantly white British and more often female. There were vaccine-associated CD4 TCRs across spike, dominant at 160-218 and 743-854.

Notes on this clone: Its antigen is as yet unknown.

The junction had 4 bases not matched to a gene; V was cut back by 5 bases and J by 0 bases. This CDR3 has 13 residues. Germline V lookup: CDR1 SQVTM, CDR2 ANQGSEA. Using immunoSEQ multiplex PCR, the repertoire was profiled, and TCRdb retains in-frame clones only, with some absent. This sample has some 140,000 clones, with 80% to 95% found just once. This chain uses TRBV29-1 with TRBJ2-7; the match to TRBD1 covers 7 bases. This TCR was recovered from an adult in good health. Specimen: peripheral blood, collected on day 0 of AZD1222 vaccination. This CDR3 is CSVRTGNSYEQYF. Here the CDR3 DNA reads TGCAGCGTTCGGACAGGCAACTCCTACGAGCAGTACTTC.